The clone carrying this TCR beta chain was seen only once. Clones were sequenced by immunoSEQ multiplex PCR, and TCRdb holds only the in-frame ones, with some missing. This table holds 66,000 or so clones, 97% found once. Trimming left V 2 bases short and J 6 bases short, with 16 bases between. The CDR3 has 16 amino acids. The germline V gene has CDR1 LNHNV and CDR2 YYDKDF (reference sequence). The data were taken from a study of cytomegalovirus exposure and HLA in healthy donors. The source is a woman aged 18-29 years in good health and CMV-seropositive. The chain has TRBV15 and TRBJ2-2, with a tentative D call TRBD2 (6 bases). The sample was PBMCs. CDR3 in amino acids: CATSRHIRGLPGELFF. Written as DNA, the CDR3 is TGTGCCACCAGCAGACACATAAGGGGACTGCCCGGGGAGCTGTTTTTT.